These 17 T cell receptor beta chains were all obtained from the same sample, sequenced in a study of blood T cell repertoires in COVID-19. Generated by immunoSEQ multiplex PCR, the TCRdb table keeps only in-frame clones and is missing some. The sample has 80,000 to 95,000 clones, more than 60% seen once. Source material: peripheral blood. The receptors shown here come from a woman older than 75 with active or convalescent COVID-19.

The V gene is TRBV7-9, the J gene TRBJ2-3; 7 bases are shared with TRBD2. The CDR3 is 14 residues long. V lost 5 bases, J lost 1 base, and 3 bases stayed unmatched. The germline V gene has CDR1 SEHNR and CDR2 FQNEAQ (reference sequence). The CDR3 coding sequence is TGTGCCAGCAGCCCTCTAGCGGGCACAGATACGCAGTATTTT. This sequence encodes CASSPLAGTDTQYF.

The chain is built from TRBV19 and TRBJ1-6, with 12 bases matching TRBD1. With 5 bases clipped from V and 10 bases from J, the junction kept 9 bases outside the gene matches. The CDR3 runs 16 residues. Germline V gene sequence: CDR1 LNHDA, CDR2 SQIVND (reference sequence). The CDR3 DNA is TGTGCCAGTAGTTGGAGGGACAGGGGGCAACGATCACCCCTCCACTTT. It translates to CASSWRDRGQRSPLHF.

This chain's CDR3 is CASNEAGYGYTF. In DNA, the CDR3 is TGTGCCAGCAATGAGGCAGGCTATGGCTACACCTTC. V usage is TRBV2 and J usage is TRBJ1-2; D remains unclear. The ends were cut back, 7 bases at V and 4 bases at J, with 10 bases in the middle. The CDR3 contains 12 residues. Germline CDR1 SNHLY, CDR2 FYNNEI.

The J gene is TRBJ1-3, the V gene TRBV7-6; 7 nucleotides match TRBD1. The CDR3 is made up of 14 amino acids. Germline V gene sequence: CDR1 SGHVS, CDR2 FNYEAQ. V shed 5 bases, J shed 2 bases, and the junction held 3 bases outside the gene matches. CDR3 residues: CASSPGTAGNTIYF. DNA for the CDR3: TGTGCCAGCAGCCCCGGGACAGCTGGAAACACCATATATTTT.

The gene calls are TRBV27 and TRBJ2-6, with no clear D. The V end was cut by 5 bases, the J end by 0 bases, with 14 bases between. Germline values: CDR1 MNHEY, CDR2 SMNVEV (reference sequence). This CDR3 comprises 17 residues. The CDR3 DNA follows: TGTGCCAGCAGTCGTAGTCCCCGTCCCTCTGGGGCCAACGTCCTGACTTTC. Translation: CASSRSPRPSGANVLTF.

The chain has TRBV7-2 and TRBJ2-1, with 12 bases fitting TRBD2. The CDR3 runs to 16 residues. Trimming at V came to 1 base and at J to 4 bases, leaving 2 bases not matched to a gene. Germline-derived CDR1 and CDR2 are SGHTA and FQGNSA. CDR3 in amino acids: CASSLVGLAGYNEQFF. CDR3 DNA: TGTGCCAGCAGCTTAGTAGGACTAGCGGGGTACAATGAGCAGTTCTTC.

This clone was detected only a few times. The V call is TRBV20-1, the J call TRBJ1-4, with TRBD1 matching over 7 bases. Germline assignment: CDR1 DFQATT and CDR2 SNEGSKA (reference sequence). The V gene end was trimmed by 3 bases and the J gene end by 1 base; junction bases not matched to a gene: 5. This CDR3 region has 15 residues. The CDR3 DNA follows: TGCAGTGCTAGTAAGGGGGCCGGAACTAATGAAAAACTGTTTTTT. Translating it yields CSASKGAGTNEKLFF.

The count of this clone is one. The chain joins TRBV5-6 to TRBJ2-6; TRBD1 matches at 9 bases. The CDR3 loop spans 18 amino acids. Trimming at V came to 4 bases and at J to 0 bases, leaving 8 bases not matched to a gene. In germline, CDR1 is SGHDT, CDR2 YYEEEE. DNA for the CDR3: TGTGCCAGCAGCAGTCCGGGACAGGGCTACTCTGGGGCCAACGTCCTGACTTTC. Its protein is CASSSPGQGYSGANVLTF.

The V gene is TRBV20-1, the J gene TRBJ1-1; 8 nucleotides align to TRBD1. This CDR3 is built from 15 residues. Germline V CDR1 and CDR2: DFQATT, SNEGSKA (reference sequence). J was trimmed by 3 bases and V by 3 bases; bases with no gene match: 9. The DNA of the CDR3 is TGCAGTGCTAGTGCCAGGGGGCTTCCGGACACTGAAGCTTTCTTT. Translation gives CSASARGLPDTEAFF.

In its sample, this clone was seen a few times. The chain employs TRBV5-4 and TRBJ1-6; a weak D match, TRBD1 (5 bases). V was shortened by 1 base and J by 10 bases, with 9 bases between the two germline ends. This CDR3 comprises 13 residues. CDR1 and CDR2 from the germline V gene are SGHNT and YYREEE (reference sequence). The CDR3 DNA sequence: TGTGCCAGCAGCTTGACTGGGGGGTCACCCCTCCACTTT. This encodes CASSLTGGSPLHF.

The V and J genes are TRBV7-9 and TRBJ2-5, with a weak D call TRBD1 (6 bases). The CDR3 runs 16 residues. Trimming stripped 1 base from V and 1 base from J, with 13 bases between. Germline-derived CDR1 and CDR2 are SEHNR and FQNEAQ (reference sequence). The CDR3: CASSLGDTIGQETQYF. CDR3 nucleotides: TGTGCCAGCAGCTTAGGGGACACTATAGGCCAAGAGACCCAGTACTTC.

The genes are TRBV7-8 and TRBJ1-1; no reliable D call. Looked up from germline, CDR1 is SGHVS and CDR2 is FQNEAQ. The germline V and J ends were trimmed by 4 bases and 7 bases, with 16 bases remaining between them. This CDR3 is 14 amino acids long. CDR3 DNA sequence: TGTGCCAGCAGCTCCTCGGGTCGTCGGGGTGAAGCTTTCTTT. Amino acids: CASSSSGRRGEAFF.

The chain employs TRBV2 and TRBJ1-2, with 8 positions matching TRBD1. With V trimmed by 6 bases and J by 2 bases, 2 bases remained unmatched. Germline lookup yields CDR1 SNHLY and CDR2 FYNNEI. This CDR3 region has 13 residues. The CDR3 reads CASSGQGNYGYTF. The CDR3, as DNA: TGTGCCAGCAGCGGACAGGGAAACTATGGCTACACCTTC. Full variable domain (outside the CDR3, taken from reference TRBV2 and TRBJ1-2): EPEVTQTPSHQVTQMGQEVILRCVPISNHLYFYWYRQILGQKVEFLVSFYNNEISEKSEIFDDQFSVERPDGSNFTLKIRSTKLEDSAMYFCASSGQGNYGYTFGSGTRLTVV.

This chain links TRBV2 with TRBJ1-5; D is uncertain. V was clipped by 6 bases and J by 0 bases, with 6 bases between them. This CDR3 comprises 13 residues. Germline-derived CDR1 and CDR2 are SNHLY and FYNNEI. CDR3 nucleotides: TGTGCCAGCAGCATACATAGCAATCAGCCCCAGCATTTT. The encoded protein is CASSIHSNQPQHF.

The V gene is TRBV6-2 or TRBV6-3, the J gene TRBJ2-2, with 8 bases lining up with TRBD2. CDR1 is MNHEY, CDR2 SVGEGT, per germline. V shed 5 bases and J 6 bases; nucleotides not matched to a gene: 5. This CDR3 is built from 14 residues. The chain's CDR3 is CASSRTSRAGELFF. The CDR3 DNA follows: TGTGCCAGCAGTCGGACTAGCCGCGCCGGGGAGCTGTTTTTT.

The chain employs TRBV7-2 and TRBJ1-1, with unresolved D. V lost 1 base and J 7 bases, leaving 13 bases between the germline ends. The CDR3 runs 14 residues. Germline V CDR1 and CDR2: SGHTA, FQGNSA. The DNA of the CDR3 is TGTGCCAGCAGCTTAGTGACGGGGTTGGATGAAGCTTTCTTT. It yields the protein CASSLVTGLDEAFF.

The chain has TRBV7-6 and TRBJ2-2; the D gene is possibly TRBD2 (6 bases). Trimming shortened V by 2 bases and J by 2 bases, and 24 bases separated the two germline ends. The CDR3 sequence is 20 residues long. Germline-derived CDR1 and CDR2 are SGHVS and FNYEAQ. The CDR3 reads CASSLKFRGGGFDNTGELFF. In DNA form, the CDR3 reads TGTGCCAGCAGCTTAAAATTTAGGGGAGGAGGGTTCGACAACACCGGGGAGCTGTTTTTT.